This TCR beta chain was sequenced for a study of blood T cell repertoires in COVID-19. About the research overall: Collection of acute and convalescent COVID-19 samples took place in the United States, Italy and Spain. PBMCs, B-cell-depleted T cells, or T cells provided the cDNA or gDNA that made up the material.

This CDR3 contains 15 residues. The V gene lost 2 bases and the J gene lost 3 bases, with 14 bases spanning the gap. Germline assignment: CDR1 PRHDT and CDR2 FYEKMQ (reference sequence). Authors' analysis steps: Amplification of reference gene primers was used by the study to estimate nucleated cell counts. Only in-frame clones appear in the TCRdb table, and some are missing; sequencing was by immunoSEQ multiplex PCR. From that table come the V and J calls and clone size; the DNA was used to work out D and trimming. This table holds 240,000 or so clones, approximately 83% found once. The TCR was taken from a woman between 25 and 40 years old who had recovered from COVID-19. The sequencing sample was made of peripheral blood. V is TRBV13 and J is TRBJ2-7, with D tentatively TRBD2 (7 bases). The CDR3 spells CASSLSGGAVYEQYF. DNA of the CDR3: TGTGCCAGCAGCTTAAGTGGGGGGGCTGTCTACGAGCAGTACTTC.